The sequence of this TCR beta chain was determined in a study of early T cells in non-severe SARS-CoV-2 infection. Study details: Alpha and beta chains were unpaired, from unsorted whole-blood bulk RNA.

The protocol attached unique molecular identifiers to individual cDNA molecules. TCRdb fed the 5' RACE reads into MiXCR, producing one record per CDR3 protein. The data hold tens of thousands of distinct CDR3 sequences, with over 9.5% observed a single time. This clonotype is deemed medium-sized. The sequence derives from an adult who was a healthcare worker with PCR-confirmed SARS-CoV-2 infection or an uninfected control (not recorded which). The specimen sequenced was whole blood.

The CDR3 region is CSVLAGGLNEQFF. The CDR3 coding sequence is TGCAGCGTATTAGCGGGAGGGCTCAATGAGCAGTTCTTC. The gene calls are TRBV29-1 and TRBJ2-1, with 11 bases matching TRBD2. V shed 6 bases, J shed 6 bases, and the junction held 4 bases outside the gene matches. Per germline, CDR1 SQVTM and CDR2 ANQGSEA. The CDR3 totals 13 residues.